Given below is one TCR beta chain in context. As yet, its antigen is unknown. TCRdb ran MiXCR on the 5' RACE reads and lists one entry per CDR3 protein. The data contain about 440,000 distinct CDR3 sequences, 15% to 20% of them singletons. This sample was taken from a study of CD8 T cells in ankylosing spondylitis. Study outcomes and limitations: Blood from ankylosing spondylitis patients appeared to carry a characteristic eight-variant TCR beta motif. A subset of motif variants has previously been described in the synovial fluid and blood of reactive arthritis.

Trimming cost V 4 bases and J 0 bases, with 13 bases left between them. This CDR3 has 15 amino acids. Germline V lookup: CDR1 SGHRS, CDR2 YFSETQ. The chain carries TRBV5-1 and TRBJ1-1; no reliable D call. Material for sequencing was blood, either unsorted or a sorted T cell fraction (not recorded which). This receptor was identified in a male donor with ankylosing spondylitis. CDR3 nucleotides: TGCGCCAGCAGCCCGACGAGGGTCATGAACACTGAAGCTTTCTTT. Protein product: CASSPTRVMNTEAFF.